This T cell receptor beta chain derives from a study of blood T cell repertoires in COVID-19. Study-wide context: The origin of the acute and convalescent COVID-19 samples was the United States, Italy and Spain. The cDNA or gDNA used as material had been derived from T cells, B-cell-depleted T cells, or PBMCs.

With V trimmed by 5 bases and J by 1 base, 15 bases remained unmatched. Looked up from germline, CDR1 is SGHVS and CDR2 is FNYEAQ. The CDR3 length is 19 residues. As processed by the authors: Amplification of reference gene primers provided the estimated nucleated cell counts. Only in-frame clones appear in the TCRdb table, and some are missing; sequencing was by immunoSEQ multiplex PCR. V and J calls and clone size are those listed in that table; D and trimming were worked out from the DNA. Of about 190,000 clones detected, around nine tenths appear once; the ten largest clones hold around 7%. This chain joins TRBV7-6 and TRBJ1-3; 9 bases agree with TRBD1. The sample consisted of peripheral blood. This receptor was identified in a man aged 35 to 55 with acute or convalescent COVID-19. CDR3 DNA: TGTGCCAGCAGCCAACCACCCGGGACAGGGACTGGGTCTGGAAACACCATATATTTT. Amino acids: CASSQPPGTGTGSGNTIYF. The whole variable domain, remainder taken from reference TRBV7-6 and TRBJ1-3, is GAGVSQSPRYKVTKRGQDVALRCDPISGHVSLYWYRQALGQGPEFLTYFNYEAQQDKSGLPNDRFSAERPEGSISTLTIQRTEQRDSAMYRCASSQPPGTGTGSGNTIYFGEGSWLTVV.